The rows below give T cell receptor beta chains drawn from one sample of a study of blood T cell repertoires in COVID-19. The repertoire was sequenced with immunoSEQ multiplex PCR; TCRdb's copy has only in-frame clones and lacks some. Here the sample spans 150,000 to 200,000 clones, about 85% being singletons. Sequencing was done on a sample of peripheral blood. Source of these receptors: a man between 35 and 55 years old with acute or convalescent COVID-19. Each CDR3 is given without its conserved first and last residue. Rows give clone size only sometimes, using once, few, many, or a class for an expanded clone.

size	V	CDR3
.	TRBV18	ASSGDSNNSPLH
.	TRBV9	ASSASGGHLGDTEAF
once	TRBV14	ASSQVGRQGGGYT
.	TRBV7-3	ASSLTSANYNEQF
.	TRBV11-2	ASSPGGPGEQY
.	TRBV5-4	ASSNDRKSSYEQY
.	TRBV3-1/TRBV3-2	ASSQELLAGDLDTQY
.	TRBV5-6	ASSLEGATMNSPLH
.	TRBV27	ASSPTRSKAGQPQH
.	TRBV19	ASSIFRQGKGYTEAF
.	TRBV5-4	ASSLKVPGLAGDPQY
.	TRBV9	ASSAQGFSGNTIY
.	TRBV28	ASSPRESRIEKLF
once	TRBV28	ATRGSSTDTQY
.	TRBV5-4	ASSLGGTGTDTQY
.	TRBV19	ASSPTGGNRNEQF
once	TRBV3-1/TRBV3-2	ASSRATGSYEQY
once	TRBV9	ASSSLGLAGYNEQF
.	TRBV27	ASSPVASGGASYNEQF
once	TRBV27	ASSSPSGGSYEQY
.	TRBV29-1	SVTGKQASNEKLF
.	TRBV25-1	ASSERRVAEAF
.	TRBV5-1	ASSLLPRQGPNNSPLH
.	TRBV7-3	ASSPTSGPYEQY
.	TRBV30	AWGTGTGGHEQY
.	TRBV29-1	SVQRTSGAYEQY
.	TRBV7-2	ASSLIRGEWNEQF
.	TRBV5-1	ASSVDIDSPLH
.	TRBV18	ASSPVEVRETQY
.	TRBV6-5	ASSLGATEAF
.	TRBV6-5	ASRAAGSTYEQY
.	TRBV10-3	ATHGQGVSYGYT
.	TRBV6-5	ATQGARSQPQH
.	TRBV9	ASSVGTSGGSYNEQF
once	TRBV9	ASSVGTGAWSNQPQH
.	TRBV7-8	ASSLGGYGYEQY
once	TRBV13	ASSLLLKTSGGAMETQY
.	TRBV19	ASSEASYAF
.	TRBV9	ASSEYRESSPLH
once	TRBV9	ASSVGRGTGELF
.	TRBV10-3	AIRRRNGDRDSNQPQH
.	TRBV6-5	ASGRTGNSYEQY
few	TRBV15	ATSREPGTGYQPQH
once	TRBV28	ASSFRGTENTEAF
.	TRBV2	ASSADRGLYNEQF
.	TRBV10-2	ASSAGTGAVLT
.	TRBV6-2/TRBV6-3	ASSYPTTGYGGYT
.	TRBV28	ASRPGNLVEGYT
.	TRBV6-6	ASSPQVGQGVFNEKLF
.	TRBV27	ASSLSSPGFGYT
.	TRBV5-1	ASSLGAGDTGELF
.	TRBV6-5	ASGAFSYEQY
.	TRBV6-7	AGPGGVLPYSGNTIY
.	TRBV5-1	ASSYYPGTARNEQF
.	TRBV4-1	ASSQRGLAGGREQF
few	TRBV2	ASSALREGGELF